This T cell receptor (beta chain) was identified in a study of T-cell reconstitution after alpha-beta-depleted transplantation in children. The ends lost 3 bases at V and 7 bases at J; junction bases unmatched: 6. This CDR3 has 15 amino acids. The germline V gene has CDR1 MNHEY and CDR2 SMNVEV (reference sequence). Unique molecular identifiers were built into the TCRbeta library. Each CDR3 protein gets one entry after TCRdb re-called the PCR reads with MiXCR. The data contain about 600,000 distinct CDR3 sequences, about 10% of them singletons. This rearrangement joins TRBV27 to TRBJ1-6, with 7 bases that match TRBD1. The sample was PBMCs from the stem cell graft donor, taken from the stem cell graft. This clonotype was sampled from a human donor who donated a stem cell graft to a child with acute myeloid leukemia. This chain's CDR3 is CASSFGRGQNSPLHF. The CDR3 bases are TGTGCCAGCAGTTTCGGGAGGGGGCAGAATTCACCCCTCCACTTT.